This T cell receptor beta chain was identified in a study of cytomegalovirus exposure and HLA in healthy donors. Germline trimming cut 0 bases from V and 3 bases from J; bases unmatched to any gene: 5. Germline V gives CDR1 SGHDT, CDR2 YYEEEE. The CDR3 consists of 15 residues. PCR amplification relied on 60 Vbeta primers (plus 13 Jbeta primers). TCRdb keeps only in-frame clones here, not all; method: immunoSEQ multiplex PCR. Of approximately 140,000 clones listed, around four fifths are singletons. This TCR came from a boy between 2 and 15 years old in good health and CMV-seronegative. Specimen: PBMCs. This chain connects TRBV5-6 to TRBJ2-7; 8 bases are shared with TRBD1. The CDR3: CASSLEAGGFYEQYF. CDR3 sequence (DNA): TGTGCCAGCAGCTTGGAGGCAGGGGGCTTCTACGAGCAGTACTTC.